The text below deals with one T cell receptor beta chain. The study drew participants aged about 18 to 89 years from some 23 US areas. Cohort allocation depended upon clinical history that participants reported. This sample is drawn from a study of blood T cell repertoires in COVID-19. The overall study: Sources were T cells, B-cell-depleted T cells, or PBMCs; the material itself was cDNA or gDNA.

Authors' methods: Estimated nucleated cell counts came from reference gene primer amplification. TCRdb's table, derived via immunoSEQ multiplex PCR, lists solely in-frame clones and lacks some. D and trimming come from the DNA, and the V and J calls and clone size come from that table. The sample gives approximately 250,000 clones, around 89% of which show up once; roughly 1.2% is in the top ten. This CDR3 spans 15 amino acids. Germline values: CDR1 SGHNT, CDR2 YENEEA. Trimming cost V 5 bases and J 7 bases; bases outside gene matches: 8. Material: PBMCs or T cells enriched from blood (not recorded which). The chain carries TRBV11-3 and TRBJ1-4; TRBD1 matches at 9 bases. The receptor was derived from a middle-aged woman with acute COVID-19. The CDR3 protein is CASSVGGQGGEKLFF. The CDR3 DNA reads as TGTGCCAGCAGCGTAGGGGGACAGGGCGGTGAAAAACTGTTTTTT.